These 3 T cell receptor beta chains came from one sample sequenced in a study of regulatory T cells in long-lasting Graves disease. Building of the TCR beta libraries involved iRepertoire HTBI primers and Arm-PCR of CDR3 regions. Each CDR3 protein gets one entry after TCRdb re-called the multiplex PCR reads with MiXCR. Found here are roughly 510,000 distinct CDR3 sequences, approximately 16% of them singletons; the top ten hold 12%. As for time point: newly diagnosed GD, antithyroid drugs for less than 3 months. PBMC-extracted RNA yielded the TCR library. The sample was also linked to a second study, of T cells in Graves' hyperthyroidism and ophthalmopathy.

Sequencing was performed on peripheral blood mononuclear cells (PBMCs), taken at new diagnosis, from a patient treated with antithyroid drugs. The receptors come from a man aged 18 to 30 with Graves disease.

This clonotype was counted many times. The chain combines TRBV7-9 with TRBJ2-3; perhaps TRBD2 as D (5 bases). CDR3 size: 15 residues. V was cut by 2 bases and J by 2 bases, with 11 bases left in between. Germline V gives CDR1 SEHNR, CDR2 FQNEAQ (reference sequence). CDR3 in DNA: TGTGCCAGCAGCTTACGGGGAGACCACACAGATACGCAGTATTTT. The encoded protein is CASSLRGDHTDTQYF.

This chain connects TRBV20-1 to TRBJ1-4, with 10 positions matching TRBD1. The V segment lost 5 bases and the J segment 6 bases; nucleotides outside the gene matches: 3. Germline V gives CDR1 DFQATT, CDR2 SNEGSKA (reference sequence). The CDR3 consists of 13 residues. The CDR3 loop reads CSAGGTGDEKLFF. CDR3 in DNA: TGCAGTGCTGGCGGGACAGGGGATGAAAAACTGTTTTTT.

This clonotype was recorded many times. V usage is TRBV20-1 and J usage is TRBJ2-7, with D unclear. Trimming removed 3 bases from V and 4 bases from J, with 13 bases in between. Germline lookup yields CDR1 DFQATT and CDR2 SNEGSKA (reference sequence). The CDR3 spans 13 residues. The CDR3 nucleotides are TGCAGTGCTAGGTTTATTTCAGTGTACGAGCAGTACTTC. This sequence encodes CSARFISVYEQYF.